These 11 T cell receptor beta chains share one sample of origin, sequenced in a study of blood T cell repertoires in COVID-19. The table came from immunoSEQ multiplex PCR; TCRdb's copy has only in-frame clones and leaves some out. The repertoire consists of about 140,000 clones, with approximately 80% occurring once and the leading ten covering 3.5%. What was sequenced was peripheral blood. These receptors were collected from a man between 70 and 80 years old who had recovered from COVID-19.

This rearrangement joins TRBV4-3 to TRBJ2-1, with 12 nucleotides matching TRBD2. The ends lost 4 bases at V and 6 bases at J; junction bases unmatched: 16. Germline V lookup: CDR1 LGHNA, CDR2 YSLEER. This CDR3 has 19 residues. CDR3 in amino acids: CASSPETTSGRPSRNEQFF. Written as DNA, the CDR3 is TGCGCCAGCAGCCCAGAAACCACTAGCGGGAGGCCGTCCCGCAATGAGCAGTTCTTC.

This clone was seen only once. The rearrangement links TRBV11-2 to TRBJ2-5, with no clear D. V gave up 3 bases and J gave up 2 bases, with 13 bases separating them. The germline V gene has CDR1 SGHAT and CDR2 FQNNGV. This CDR3 comprises 15 residues. The chain's CDR3 is CASSFAAPRQETQYF. CDR3 DNA sequence: TGTGCCAGCAGCTTTGCGGCGCCAAGGCAAGAGACCCAGTACTTC.

This chain links TRBV2 with TRBJ2-1; 10 nucleotides align to TRBD2. CDR1 SNHLY and CDR2 FYNNEI come from the germline V gene. The CDR3 is 18 residues long. Trimming cost V 9 bases and J 8 bases; bases outside gene matches: 22. The DNA of the CDR3 is TGTGCCAGTACGACAGTAGCGGGAGGTTCGTATCGTTTCGATGAGCAGTTCTTC. Encoded protein: CASTTVAGGSYRFDEQFF.

The CDR3 DNA reads TGCGCCAGCAGCGCAGGGGATCATCAGCCCCAGCATTTT. Residues: CASSAGDHQPQHF. The V call is TRBV5-1, the J call TRBJ1-5; possible D gene TRBD1, 6 bases. V lost 4 bases to trimming and J lost 5 bases, with 10 bases between them. This CDR3 comprises 13 residues. Germline loops: CDR1 SGHRS, CDR2 YFSETQ.

The J gene is TRBJ1-4, the V gene TRBV6-2 or TRBV6-3, with TRBD1 identical over 8 bases. In germline, CDR1 is MNHEY, CDR2 SVGEGT. CDR3 length: 16 amino acids. After removal of 2 bases from V and 4 bases from J, the junction contained 6 bases not matched to a gene. The CDR3 sequence: CASSYGPGQDNEKLFF. The CDR3 nucleotides read TGTGCCAGCAGTTACGGGCCGGGACAGGATAATGAAAAACTGTTTTTT.

Note on this clone: Being one base from a much bigger clone, this may be a read error. The same CDR3 arises from other DNA sequences in this sample as well. The chain uses TRBV30 and TRBJ1-4, with D possibly being TRBD1 (6 bases). The ends were cut back, 5 bases at V and 6 bases at J, with 16 bases in the middle. In germline, CDR1 is GTSNPN, CDR2 SVGIG (reference sequence). There are 14 residues in the CDR3. CDR3 DNA: TGTGCCTGGGAAATGGGACAATCAGATGAAAAACTGTTTTTT. Its protein product is CAWEMGQSDEKLFF.

This sequence joins TRBV19 and TRBJ2-1; no firm D call. This CDR3 region has 15 residues. Trimming removed 0 bases at V and 10 bases at J, with 16 bases between. The germline V gene encodes CDR1 LNHDA and CDR2 SQIVND (reference sequence). This chain's CDR3 is CASSIDRQYHWEQFF. The CDR3, as DNA: TGTGCCAGTAGTATAGACCGACAATACCACTGGGAGCAGTTCTTC.

The chain recombines TRBV29-1 with TRBJ1-1; D unresolved. Trimming stripped 4 bases from V and 4 bases from J, with 16 bases between. Germline assignment: CDR1 SQVTM and CDR2 ANQGSEA. The CDR3 spans 14 residues. The CDR3 spells CSVAGIGGGTEAFF. In nucleotides, the CDR3 is TGCAGCGTTGCCGGAATCGGAGGCGGCACTGAAGCTTTCTTT.

The V gene is TRBV6-2 or TRBV6-3, the J gene TRBJ1-1, with a weak D call TRBD1 (5 bases). V was shortened by 0 bases and J by 5 bases, with 10 bases between the two germline ends. Looked up from germline, CDR1 is MNHEY and CDR2 is SVGEGT. The CDR3 runs 14 residues. CDR3 loop: CASSYSMGGTEAFF. Here the CDR3 DNA reads TGTGCCAGCAGTTACTCGATGGGGGGAACTGAAGCTTTCTTT.

There are a few counts of this clone. V usage is TRBV5-1 and J usage is TRBJ2-1; TRBD1 is a possible D gene (6 bases). The V end lost 0 bases, the J end lost 7 bases, and 11 bases lay between the germline ends. CDR3 length: 14 amino acids. Looked up from germline, CDR1 is SGHRS and CDR2 is YFSETQ. The CDR3 region is CASSLGQASNEQFF. DNA for the CDR3: TGCGCCAGCAGCTTGGGACAGGCTTCGAATGAGCAGTTCTTC.

The gene calls are TRBV5-6 and TRBJ2-3; 8 bases align to TRBD1. The CDR3 is 16 amino acids. V lost 6 bases to trimming and J lost 1 base; unmatched junction nucleotides: 10. Germline-derived CDR1 and CDR2 are SGHDT and YYEEEE. In DNA form, the CDR3 reads TGTGCCAGCACCCGTTCAGGGGGCCCTGGCACAGATACGCAGTATTTT. It codes for CASTRSGGPGTDTQYF.